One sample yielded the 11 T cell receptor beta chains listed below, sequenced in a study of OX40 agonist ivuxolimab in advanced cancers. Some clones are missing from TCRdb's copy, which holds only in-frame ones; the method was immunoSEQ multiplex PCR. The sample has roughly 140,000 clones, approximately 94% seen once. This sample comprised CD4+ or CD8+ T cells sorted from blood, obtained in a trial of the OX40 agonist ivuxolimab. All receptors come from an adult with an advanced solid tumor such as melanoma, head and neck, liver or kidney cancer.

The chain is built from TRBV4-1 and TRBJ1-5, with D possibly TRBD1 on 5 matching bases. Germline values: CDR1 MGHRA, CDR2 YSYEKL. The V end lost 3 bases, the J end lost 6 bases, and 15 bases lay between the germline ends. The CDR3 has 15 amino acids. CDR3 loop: CASSQDRGTSQPQHF. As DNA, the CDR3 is TGCGCCAGCAGCCAGGACCGGGGCACGAGTCAGCCCCAGCATTTT.

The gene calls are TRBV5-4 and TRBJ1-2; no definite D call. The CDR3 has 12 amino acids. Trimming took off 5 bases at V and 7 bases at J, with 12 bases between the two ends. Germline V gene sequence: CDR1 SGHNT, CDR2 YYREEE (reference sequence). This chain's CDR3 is CASRRAAPGYTF. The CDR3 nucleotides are TGTGCCAGCAGAAGGGCTGCCCCTGGCTACACCTTC.

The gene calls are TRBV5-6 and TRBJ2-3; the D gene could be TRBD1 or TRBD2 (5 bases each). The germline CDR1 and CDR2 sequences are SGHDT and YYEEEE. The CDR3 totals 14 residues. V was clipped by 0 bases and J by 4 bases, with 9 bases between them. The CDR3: CASSLVLGADTQYF. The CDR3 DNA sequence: TGTGCCAGCAGCTTGGTTTTGGGGGCAGATACGCAGTATTTT.

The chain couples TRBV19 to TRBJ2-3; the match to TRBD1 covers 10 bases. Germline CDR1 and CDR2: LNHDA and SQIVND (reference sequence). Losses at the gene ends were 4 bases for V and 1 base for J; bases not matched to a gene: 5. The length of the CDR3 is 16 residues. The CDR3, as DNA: TGTGCCAGTAGTAATCGAGGGACAGGGGGCACAGATACGCAGTATTTT. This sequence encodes CASSNRGTGGTDTQYF.

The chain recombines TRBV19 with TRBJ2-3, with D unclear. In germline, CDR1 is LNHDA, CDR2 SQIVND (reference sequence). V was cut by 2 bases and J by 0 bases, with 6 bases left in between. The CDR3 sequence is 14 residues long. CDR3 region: CASSIQSSTDTQYF. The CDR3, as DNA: TGTGCCAGTAGTATACAGTCTAGCACAGATACGCAGTATTTT. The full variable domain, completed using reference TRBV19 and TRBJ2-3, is DGGITQSPKYLFRKEGQNVTLSCEQNLNHDAMYWYRQDPGQGLRLIYYSQIVNDFQKGDIAEGYSVSREKKESFPLTVTSAQKNPTAFYLCASSIQSSTDTQYFGPGTRLTVL.

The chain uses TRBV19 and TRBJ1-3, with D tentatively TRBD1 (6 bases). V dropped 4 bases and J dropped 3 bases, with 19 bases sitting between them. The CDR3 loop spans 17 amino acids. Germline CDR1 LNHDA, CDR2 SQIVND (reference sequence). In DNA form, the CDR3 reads TGTGCCAGTAGTACTTCAAACAGGGCTTCCTATGGAAACACCATATATTTT. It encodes CASSTSNRASYGNTIYF.

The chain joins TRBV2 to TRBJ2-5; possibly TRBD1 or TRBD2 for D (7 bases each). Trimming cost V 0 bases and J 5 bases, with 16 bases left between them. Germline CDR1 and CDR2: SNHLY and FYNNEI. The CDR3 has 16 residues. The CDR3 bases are TGTGCCAGCAGTGAAGCGACCAGGGGGGGCGGGGAGACCCAGTACTTC. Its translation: CASSEATRGGGETQYF.

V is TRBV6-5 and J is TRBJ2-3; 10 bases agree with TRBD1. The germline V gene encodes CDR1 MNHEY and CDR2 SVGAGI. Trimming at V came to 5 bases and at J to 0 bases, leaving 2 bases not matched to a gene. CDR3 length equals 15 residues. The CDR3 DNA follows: TGTGCCAGCAGTCGACAGGGGGCCAGCACAGATACGCAGTATTTT. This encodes CASSRQGASTDTQYF.

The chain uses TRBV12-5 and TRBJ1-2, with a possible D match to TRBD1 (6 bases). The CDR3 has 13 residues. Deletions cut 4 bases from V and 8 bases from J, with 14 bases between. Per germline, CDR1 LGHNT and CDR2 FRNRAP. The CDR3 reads CASGWGQSYGYTF. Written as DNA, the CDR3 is TGTGCTAGTGGTTGGGGACAATCCTACGGCTACACCTTC. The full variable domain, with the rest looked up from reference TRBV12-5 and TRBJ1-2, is DARVTQTPRHKVTEMGQEVTMRCQPILGHNTVFWYRQTMMQGLELLAYFRNRAPLDDSGMPKDRFSAEMPDATLATLKIQPSEPRDSAVYFCASGWGQSYGYTFGSGTRLTVV.

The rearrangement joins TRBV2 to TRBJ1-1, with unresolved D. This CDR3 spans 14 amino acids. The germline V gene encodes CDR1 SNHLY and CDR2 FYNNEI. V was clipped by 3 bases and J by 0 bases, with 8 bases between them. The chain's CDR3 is CASSERQMNTEAFF. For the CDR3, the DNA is TGTGCCAGCAGTGAGAGGCAGATGAACACTGAAGCTTTCTTT.

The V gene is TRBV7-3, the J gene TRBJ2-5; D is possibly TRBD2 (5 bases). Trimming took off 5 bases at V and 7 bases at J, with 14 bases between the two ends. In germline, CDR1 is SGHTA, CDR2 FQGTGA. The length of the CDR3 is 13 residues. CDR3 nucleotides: TGTGCCAGCAGCCCCGGACTTCACGGGACCCAGTACTTC. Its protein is CASSPGLHGTQYF.